This T cell receptor (beta chain) was sequenced for a study of T-cell reconstitution after alpha-beta-depleted transplantation in children. This clonotype has just a few counts. Unique molecular identifiers were built into the TCRbeta library. TCRdb fed the PCR reads into MiXCR, producing one record per CDR3 protein. The sample consists of some 590,000 distinct CDR3 sequences, about 10% of them appearing once. The specimen comprised PBMCs from the stem cell graft donor, sampled from the stem cell graft. The clonotype was recovered from a human donor who donated a stem cell graft to a child with acute myeloid leukemia.

In nucleotides, the CDR3 is TGTGCCAGCAGACCCTCTACCGGGGAGCTGTTTTTT. Encoded protein: CASRPSTGELFF. The V call is TRBV12-3 or TRBV12-4, the J call TRBJ2-2; D unclear. The CDR3 consists of 12 residues. V was clipped by 6 bases and J by 5 bases, with 7 bases between them.